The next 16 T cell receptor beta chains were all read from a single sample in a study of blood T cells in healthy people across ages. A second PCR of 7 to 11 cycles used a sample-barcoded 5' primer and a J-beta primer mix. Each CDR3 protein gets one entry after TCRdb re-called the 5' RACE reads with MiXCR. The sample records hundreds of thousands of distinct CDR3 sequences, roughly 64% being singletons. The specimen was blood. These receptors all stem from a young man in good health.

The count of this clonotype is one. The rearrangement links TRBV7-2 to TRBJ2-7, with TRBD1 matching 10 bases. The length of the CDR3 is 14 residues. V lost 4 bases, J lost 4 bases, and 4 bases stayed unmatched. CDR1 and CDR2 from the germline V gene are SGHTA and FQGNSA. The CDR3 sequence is CASSSDRGMYEQYF. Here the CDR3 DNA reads TGTGCCAGCAGCTCGGACAGGGGGATGTACGAGCAGTACTTC.

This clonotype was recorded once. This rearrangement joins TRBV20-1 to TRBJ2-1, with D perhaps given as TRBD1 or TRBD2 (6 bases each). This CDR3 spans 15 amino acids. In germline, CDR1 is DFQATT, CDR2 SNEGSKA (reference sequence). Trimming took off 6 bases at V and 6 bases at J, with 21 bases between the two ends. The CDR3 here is CSAARGESSVNEQFF. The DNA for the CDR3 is TGCAGTGCCGCAAGGGGGGAGAGCTCGGTCAATGAGCAGTTCTTC.

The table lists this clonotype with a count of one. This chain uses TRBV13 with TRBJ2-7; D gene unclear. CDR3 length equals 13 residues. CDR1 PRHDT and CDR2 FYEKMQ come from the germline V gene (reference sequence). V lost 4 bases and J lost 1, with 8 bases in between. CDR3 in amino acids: CASSSVLSYEQYF. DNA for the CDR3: TGTGCCAGCAGCTCGGTACTGTCCTACGAGCAGTACTTC. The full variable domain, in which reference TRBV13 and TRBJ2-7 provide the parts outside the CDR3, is AAGVIQSPRHLIKEKRETATLKCYPIPRHDTVYWYQQGPGQDPQFLISFYEKMQSDKGSIPDRFSAQQFSDYHSELNMSSLELGDSALYFCASSSVLSYEQYFGPGTRLTVT.

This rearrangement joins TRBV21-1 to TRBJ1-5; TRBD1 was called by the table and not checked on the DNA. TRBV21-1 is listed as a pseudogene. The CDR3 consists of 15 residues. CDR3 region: CASSKGDRARQPQHF. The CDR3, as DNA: TGTGCCAGCAGCAAAGGGGACAGGGCAAGGCAGCCCCAGCATTTT.

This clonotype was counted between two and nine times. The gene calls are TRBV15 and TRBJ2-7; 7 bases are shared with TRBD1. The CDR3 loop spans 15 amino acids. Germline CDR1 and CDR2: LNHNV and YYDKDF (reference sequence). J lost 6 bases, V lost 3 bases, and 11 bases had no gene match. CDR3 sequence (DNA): TGTGCCACCAGCAGCTCATTGCGACAGGGCTCCGAGCAGTACTTC. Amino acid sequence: CATSSSLRQGSEQYF.

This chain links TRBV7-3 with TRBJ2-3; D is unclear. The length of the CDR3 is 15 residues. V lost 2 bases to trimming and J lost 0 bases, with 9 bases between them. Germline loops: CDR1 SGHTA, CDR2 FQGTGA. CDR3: CASSLSALSTDTQYF. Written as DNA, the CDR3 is TGTGCCAGCAGCTTATCGGCGTTAAGCACAGATACGCAGTATTTT.

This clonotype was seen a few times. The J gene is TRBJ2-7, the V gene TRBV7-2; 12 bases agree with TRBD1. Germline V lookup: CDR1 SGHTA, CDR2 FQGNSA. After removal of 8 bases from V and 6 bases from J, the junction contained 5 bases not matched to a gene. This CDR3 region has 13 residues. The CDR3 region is CASHGTGGGEQYF. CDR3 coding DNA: TGTGCCAGCCATGGGACAGGGGGCGGCGAGCAGTACTTC.

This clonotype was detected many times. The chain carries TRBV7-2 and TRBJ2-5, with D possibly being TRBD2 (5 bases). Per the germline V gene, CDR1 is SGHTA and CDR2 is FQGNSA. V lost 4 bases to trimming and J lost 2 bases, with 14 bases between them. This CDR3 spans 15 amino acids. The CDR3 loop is CASSYGGSGQETQYF. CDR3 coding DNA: TGTGCCAGCAGCTACGGTGGGAGTGGGCAAGAGACCCAGTACTTC.

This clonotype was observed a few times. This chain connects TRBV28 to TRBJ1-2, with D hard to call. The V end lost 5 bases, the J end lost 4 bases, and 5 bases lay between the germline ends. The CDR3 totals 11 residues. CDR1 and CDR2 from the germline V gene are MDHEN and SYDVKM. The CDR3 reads CASSTAYGYTF. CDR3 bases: TGTGCCAGCAGTACAGCCTATGGCTACACCTTC.

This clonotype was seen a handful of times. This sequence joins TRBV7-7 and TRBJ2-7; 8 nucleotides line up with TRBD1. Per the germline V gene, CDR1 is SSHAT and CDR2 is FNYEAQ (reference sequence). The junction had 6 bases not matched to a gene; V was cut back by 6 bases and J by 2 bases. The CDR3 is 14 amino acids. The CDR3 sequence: CASSYGTGPYEQYF. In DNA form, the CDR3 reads TGTGCCAGCAGTTACGGGACAGGACCCTACGAGCAGTACTTC.

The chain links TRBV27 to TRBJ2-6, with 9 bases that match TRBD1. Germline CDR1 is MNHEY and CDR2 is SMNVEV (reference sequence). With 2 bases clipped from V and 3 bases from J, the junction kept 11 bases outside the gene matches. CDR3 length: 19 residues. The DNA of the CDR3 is TGTGCCAGCAGTTTACACAGGGGGCTACAATTTATTGGGGCCAACGTCCTGACTTTC. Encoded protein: CASSLHRGLQFIGANVLTF.

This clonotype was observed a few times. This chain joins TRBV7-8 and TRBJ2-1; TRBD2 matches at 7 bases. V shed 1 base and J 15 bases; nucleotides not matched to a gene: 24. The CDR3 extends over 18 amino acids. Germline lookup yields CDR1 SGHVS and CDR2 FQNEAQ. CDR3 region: CASSLVSSGAGSGERMFF. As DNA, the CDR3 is TGTGCCAGCAGCTTAGTCTCTTCAGGAGCGGGGAGCGGGGAGAGAATGTTCTTC.

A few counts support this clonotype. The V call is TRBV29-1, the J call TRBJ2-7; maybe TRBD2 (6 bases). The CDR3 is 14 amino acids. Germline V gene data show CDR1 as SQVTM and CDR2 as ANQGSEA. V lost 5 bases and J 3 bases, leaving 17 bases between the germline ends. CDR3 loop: CSVQEGGLNYEQYF. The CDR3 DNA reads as TGCAGCGTTCAGGAGGGAGGCCTGAACTACGAGCAGTACTTC.

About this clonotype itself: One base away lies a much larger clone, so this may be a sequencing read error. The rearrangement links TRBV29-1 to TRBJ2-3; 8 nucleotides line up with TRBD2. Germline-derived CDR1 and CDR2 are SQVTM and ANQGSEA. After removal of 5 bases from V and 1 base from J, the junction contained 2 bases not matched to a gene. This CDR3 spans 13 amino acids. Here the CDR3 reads CSVRRGGTDTQYF. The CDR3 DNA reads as TGCAGCGTTCGGCGGGGGGGCACAGATACGCAGTATTTT.

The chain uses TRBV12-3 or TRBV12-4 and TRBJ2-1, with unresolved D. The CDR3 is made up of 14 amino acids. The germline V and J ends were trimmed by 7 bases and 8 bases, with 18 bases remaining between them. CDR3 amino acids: CASTSWGQIDEQFF. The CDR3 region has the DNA TGTGCCAGCACCAGCTGGGGTCAAATCGATGAGCAGTTCTTC.

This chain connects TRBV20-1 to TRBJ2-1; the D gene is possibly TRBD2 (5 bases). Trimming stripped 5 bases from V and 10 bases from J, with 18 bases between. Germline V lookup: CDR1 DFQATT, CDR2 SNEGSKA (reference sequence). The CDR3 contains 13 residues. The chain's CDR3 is CSAPPISGTEQFF. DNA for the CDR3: TGCAGTGCTCCCCCCATCTCGGGAACCGAGCAGTTCTTC.